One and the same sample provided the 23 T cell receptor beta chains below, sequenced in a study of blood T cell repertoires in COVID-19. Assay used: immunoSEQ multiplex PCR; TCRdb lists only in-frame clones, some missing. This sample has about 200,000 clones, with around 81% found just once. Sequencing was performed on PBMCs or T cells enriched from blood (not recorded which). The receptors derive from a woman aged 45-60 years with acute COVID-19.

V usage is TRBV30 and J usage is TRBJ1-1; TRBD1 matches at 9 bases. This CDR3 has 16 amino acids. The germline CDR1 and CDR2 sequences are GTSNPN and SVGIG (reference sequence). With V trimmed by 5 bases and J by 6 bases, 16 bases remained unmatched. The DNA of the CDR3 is TGTGCCTGGCAACGCTTCCTTGGGACAGGGTCACCTGAAGCTTTCTTT. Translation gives CAWQRFLGTGSPEAFF.

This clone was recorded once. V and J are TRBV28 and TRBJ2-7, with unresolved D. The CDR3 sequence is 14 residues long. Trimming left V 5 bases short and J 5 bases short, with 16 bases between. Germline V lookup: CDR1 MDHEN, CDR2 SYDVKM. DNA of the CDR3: TGTGCCAGCAGTCCACCTCTAGTTATCCACGAGCAGTACTTC. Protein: CASSPPLVIHEQYF.

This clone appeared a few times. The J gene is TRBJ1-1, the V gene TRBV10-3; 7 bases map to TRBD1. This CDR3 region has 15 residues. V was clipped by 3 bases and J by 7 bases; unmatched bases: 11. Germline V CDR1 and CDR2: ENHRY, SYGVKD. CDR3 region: CAISEGGGAGGEAFF. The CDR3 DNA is TGTGCCATCAGTGAAGGAGGGGGCGCAGGGGGTGAAGCTTTCTTT.

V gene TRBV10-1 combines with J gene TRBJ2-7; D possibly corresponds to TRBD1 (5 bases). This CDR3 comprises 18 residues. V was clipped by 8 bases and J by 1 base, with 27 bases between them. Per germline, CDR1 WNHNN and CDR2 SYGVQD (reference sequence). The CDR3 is CASPFLGVRAYVSYEQYF. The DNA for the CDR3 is TGCGCCAGCCCCTTTCTGGGTGTCAGGGCTTACGTTTCCTACGAGCAGTACTTC.

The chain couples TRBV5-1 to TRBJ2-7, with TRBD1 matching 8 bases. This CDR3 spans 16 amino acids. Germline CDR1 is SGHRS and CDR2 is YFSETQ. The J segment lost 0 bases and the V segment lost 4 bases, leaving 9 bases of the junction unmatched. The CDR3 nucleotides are TGCGCCAGCAGCCACGGGGACAGGCCCAGCTCCTACGAGCAGTACTTC. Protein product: CASSHGDRPSSYEQYF.

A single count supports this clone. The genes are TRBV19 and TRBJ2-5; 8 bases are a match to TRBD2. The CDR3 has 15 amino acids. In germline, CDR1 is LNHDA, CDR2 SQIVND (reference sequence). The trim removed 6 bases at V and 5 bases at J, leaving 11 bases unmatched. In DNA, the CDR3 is TGTGCCAGTAGGGACGGGTCGGGAGGGCATGAGACCCAGTACTTC. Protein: CASRDGSGGHETQYF. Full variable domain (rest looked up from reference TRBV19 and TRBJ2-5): DGGITQSPKYLFRKEGQNVTLSCEQNLNHDAMYWYRQDPGQGLRLIYYSQIVNDFQKGDIAEGYSVSREKKESFPLTVTSAQKNPTAFYLCASRDGSGGHETQYFGPGTRLLVL.

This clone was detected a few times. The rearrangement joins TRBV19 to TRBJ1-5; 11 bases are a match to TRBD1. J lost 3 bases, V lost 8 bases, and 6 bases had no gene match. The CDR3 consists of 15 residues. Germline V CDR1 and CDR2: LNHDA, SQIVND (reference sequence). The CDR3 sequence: CASQDRGRNNQPQHF. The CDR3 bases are TGTGCCAGTCAGGACAGGGGGCGAAACAATCAGCCCCAGCATTTT.

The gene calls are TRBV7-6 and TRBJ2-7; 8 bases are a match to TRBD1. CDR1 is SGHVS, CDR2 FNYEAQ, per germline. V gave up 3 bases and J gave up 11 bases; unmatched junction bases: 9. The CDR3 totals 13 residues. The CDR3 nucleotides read TGTGCCAGCAGCTTCAGTGGACAGGGTGGAAAGTACTTC. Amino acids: CASSFSGQGGKYF.

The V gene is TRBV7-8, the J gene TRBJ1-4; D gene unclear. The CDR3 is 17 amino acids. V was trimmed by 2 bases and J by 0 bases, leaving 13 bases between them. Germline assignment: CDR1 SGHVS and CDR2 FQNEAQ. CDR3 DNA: TGTGCCAGCAGCTTAACCGCCGGGATTGCAACTAATGAAAAACTGTTTTTT. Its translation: CASSLTAGIATNEKLFF.

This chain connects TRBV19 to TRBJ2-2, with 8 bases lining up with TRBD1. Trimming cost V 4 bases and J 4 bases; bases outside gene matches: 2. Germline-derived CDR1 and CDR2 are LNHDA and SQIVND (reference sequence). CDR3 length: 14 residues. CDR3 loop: CASSKTGATGELFF. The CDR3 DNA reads TGTGCCAGTAGTAAGACAGGGGCCACCGGGGAGCTGTTTTTT. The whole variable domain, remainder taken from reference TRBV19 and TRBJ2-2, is DGGITQSPKYLFRKEGQNVTLSCEQNLNHDAMYWYRQDPGQGLRLIYYSQIVNDFQKGDIAEGYSVSREKKESFPLTVTSAQKNPTAFYLCASSKTGATGELFFGEGSRLTVL.

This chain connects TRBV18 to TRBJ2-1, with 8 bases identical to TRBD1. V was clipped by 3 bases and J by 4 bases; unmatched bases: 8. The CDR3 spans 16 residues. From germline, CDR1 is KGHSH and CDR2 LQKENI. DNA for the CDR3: TGTGCCAGCTCACCTCTAACCCGGGACAGGTACAATGAGCAGTTCTTC. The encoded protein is CASSPLTRDRYNEQFF.

CDR3 sequence: CASSPGEDYGYTF. The CDR3 DNA reads TGTGCCAGCAGTCCCGGGGAGGACTATGGCTACACCTTC. The chain carries TRBV2 and TRBJ1-2; D is unresolved. The CDR3 runs 13 residues. The V end lost 5 bases, the J end lost 3 bases, and 10 bases lay between the germline ends. Germline assignment: CDR1 SNHLY and CDR2 FYNNEI.

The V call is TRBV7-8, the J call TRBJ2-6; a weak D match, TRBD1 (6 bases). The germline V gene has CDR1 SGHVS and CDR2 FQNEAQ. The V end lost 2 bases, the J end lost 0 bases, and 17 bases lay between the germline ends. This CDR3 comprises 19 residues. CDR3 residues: CASSLRHRDTSSGANVLTF. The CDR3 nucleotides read TGTGCCAGCAGCTTACGCCACCGGGACACAAGCTCTGGGGCCAACGTCCTGACTTTC.

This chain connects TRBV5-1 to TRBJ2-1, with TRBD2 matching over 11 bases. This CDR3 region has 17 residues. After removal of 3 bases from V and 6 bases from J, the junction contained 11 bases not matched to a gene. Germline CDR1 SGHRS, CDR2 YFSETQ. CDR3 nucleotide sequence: TGCGCCAGCAGCTCGGCGCACATAGCGGGGGGGCCCAATGAGCAGTTCTTC. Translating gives CASSSAHIAGGPNEQFF.

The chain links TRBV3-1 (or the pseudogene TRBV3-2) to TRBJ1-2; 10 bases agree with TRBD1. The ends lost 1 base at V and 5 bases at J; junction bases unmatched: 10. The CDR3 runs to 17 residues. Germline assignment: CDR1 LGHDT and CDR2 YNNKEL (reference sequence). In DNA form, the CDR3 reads TGTGCCAGCAGCCAAGCTCTGGGACAGGGGAGCGCTTATGGCTACACCTTC. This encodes CASSQALGQGSAYGYTF.

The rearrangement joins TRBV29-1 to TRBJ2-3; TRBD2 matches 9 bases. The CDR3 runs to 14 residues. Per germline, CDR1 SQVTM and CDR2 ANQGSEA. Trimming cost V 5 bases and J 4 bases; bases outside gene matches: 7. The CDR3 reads CSVRVAGVSDTQYF. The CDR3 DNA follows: TGCAGCGTTCGTGTAGCGGGAGTGTCAGATACGCAGTATTTT.

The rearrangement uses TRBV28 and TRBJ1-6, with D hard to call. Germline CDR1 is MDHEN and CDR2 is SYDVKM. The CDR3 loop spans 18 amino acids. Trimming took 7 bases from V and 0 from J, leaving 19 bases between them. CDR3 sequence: CASILNGEVHSYNSPLHF. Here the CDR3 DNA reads TGTGCCAGCATCCTTAACGGGGAGGTCCACTCCTATAATTCACCCCTCCACTTT.

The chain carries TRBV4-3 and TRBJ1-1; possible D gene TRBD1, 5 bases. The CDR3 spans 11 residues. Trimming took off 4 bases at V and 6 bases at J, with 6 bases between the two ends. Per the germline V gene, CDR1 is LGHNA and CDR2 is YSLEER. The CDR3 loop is CASSRGAEAFF. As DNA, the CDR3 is TGCGCCAGCAGCCGGGGCGCTGAAGCTTTCTTT.

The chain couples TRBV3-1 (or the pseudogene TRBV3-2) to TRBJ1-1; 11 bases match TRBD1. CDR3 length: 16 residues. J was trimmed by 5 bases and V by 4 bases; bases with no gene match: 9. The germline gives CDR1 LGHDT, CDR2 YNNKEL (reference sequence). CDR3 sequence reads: CASSPGRTGGGTEAFF. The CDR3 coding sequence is TGTGCCAGCAGCCCGGGCAGGACAGGGGGCGGAACTGAAGCTTTCTTT.

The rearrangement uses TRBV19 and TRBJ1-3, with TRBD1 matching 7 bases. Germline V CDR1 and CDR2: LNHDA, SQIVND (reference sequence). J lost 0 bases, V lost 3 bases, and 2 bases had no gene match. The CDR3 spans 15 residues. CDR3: CASSMDRFSGNTIYF. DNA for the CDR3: TGTGCCAGTAGTATGGACAGGTTCTCTGGAAACACCATATATTTT.

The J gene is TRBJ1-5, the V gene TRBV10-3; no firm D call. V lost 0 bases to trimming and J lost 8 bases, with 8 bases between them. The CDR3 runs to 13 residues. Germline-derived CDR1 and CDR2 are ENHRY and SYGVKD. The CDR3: CAISESSREPQHF. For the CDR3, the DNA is TGTGCCATCAGTGAGTCGAGTCGGGAGCCCCAGCATTTT.

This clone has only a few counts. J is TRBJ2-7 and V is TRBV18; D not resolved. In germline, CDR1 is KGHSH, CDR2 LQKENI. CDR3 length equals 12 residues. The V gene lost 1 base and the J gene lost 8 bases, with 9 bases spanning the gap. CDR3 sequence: CASSPQERQQYF. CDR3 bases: TGTGCCAGCTCACCACAGGAGCGTCAGCAGTACTTC.

This chain's CDR3 is CASSLGTATNTEAFF. The CDR3, as DNA: TGTGCCAGCAGCTTAGGGACAGCCACGAACACTGAAGCTTTCTTT. The V and J genes are TRBV7-9 and TRBJ1-1; tentative D call: TRBD1 (6 bases). From germline, CDR1 is SEHNR and CDR2 FQNEAQ (reference sequence). CDR3 size: 15 residues. Trimming pared 1 base from V and 1 base from J, leaving 10 bases between.